This paragraph covers one T cell receptor beta chain sequence. Trimming took 4 bases from V and 6 from J; bases not matched to a gene: 7. Looked up from germline, CDR1 is LNHDA and CDR2 is SQIVND (reference sequence). CDR3 length: 15 residues. The data stem from a study of blood T cell repertoires in COVID-19. About the research overall: Donors in the United States, Italy and Spain gave samples during acute or convalescent COVID-19. In each case, the material was cDNA or gDNA derived from T cells, B-cell-depleted T cells, or PBMCs.

Methods used by the authors: The authors estimated nucleated cell counts from reference gene primer amplification. The data were produced by immunoSEQ multiplex PCR, yet TCRdb's version contains in-frame clones alone and is incomplete. V and J calls and clone size come straight from that table; D and trimming were deduced from the DNA. The sample consists of approximately 100,000 clones, about 84% of them appearing once. The chain combines TRBV19 with TRBJ2-7; 12 bases are a match to TRBD1. The receptor was isolated from a human donor in a cohort sampled during active COVID-19. The sequencing sample was made of peripheral blood. The CDR3 loop is CASSSVGQGAAEQYF. The CDR3 DNA reads as TGTGCCAGTAGTAGCGTGGGACAGGGGGCGGCCGAGCAGTACTTC.